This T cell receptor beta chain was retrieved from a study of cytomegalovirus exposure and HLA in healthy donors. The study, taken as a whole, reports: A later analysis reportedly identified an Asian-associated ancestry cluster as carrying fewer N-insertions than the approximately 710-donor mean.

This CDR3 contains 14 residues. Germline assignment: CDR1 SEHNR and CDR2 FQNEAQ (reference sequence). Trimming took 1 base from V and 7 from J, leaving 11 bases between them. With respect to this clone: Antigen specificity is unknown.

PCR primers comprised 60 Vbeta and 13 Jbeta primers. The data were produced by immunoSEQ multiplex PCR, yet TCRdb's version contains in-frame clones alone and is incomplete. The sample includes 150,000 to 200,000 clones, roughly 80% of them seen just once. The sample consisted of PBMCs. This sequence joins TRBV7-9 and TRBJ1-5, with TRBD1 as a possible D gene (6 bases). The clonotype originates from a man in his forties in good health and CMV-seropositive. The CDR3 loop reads CASSLDRVDQPQHF. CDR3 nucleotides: TGTGCCAGCAGCTTAGACAGGGTTGACCAGCCCCAGCATTTT.